A selection of T cell receptor beta chains follows, all from one sample in a study of cytomegalovirus exposure and HLA in healthy donors. Measured with immunoSEQ multiplex PCR; TCRdb has only the in-frame clones, and not every one. The repertoire holds about 160,000 clones, with approximately 80% as singletons. The sequencing input was PBMCs. The receptors come from a woman aged 18-30 years in good health and CMV-seronegative. Each CDR3 is given with its conserved first and last residue. D genes are given only for firm matches. Only part of the rows carry a size: once, few, many, or a class if the clone is expanded.

CDR3: CASSRAELRSTEAFF
DNA: TGCGCCAGCAGCCGAGCTGAGCTTAGGAGCACTGAAGCTTTCTTT
D: -
size: -
J: TRBJ1-1
V: TRBV4-1

CDR3: CASSLKDRGSMNEQFF
DNA: TGTGCCAGCAGCTTAAAAGACAGGGGCTCTATGAATGAGCAGTTCTTC
D: TRBD1
size: few
J: TRBJ2-1
V: TRBV7-9

CDR3: CASSLYSVSTEQYF
DNA: TGCGCCAGCAGCCTATATTCCGTGTCTACCGAGCAGTACTTC
D: -
size: -
J: TRBJ2-7
V: TRBV4-1

CDR3: CASSLGVRGGYEQYF
DNA: TGCGCCAGCAGCTTGGGGGTCAGAGGGGGATACGAGCAGTACTTC
D: -
size: -
J: TRBJ2-7
V: TRBV5-1

CDR3: CASILEARSSGNTIYF
DNA: TGTGCCAGCATCCTGGAGGCGAGAAGCTCTGGAAACACCATATATTTT
D: -
size: -
J: TRBJ1-3
V: TRBV2

CDR3: CASSPPGSGSYEQYF
DNA: TGTGCCAGCTCACCACCGGGTAGCGGCTCCTACGAGCAGTACTTC
D: -
size: -
J: TRBJ2-7
V: TRBV18

CDR3: CATGMTTSSFYEQYF
DNA: TGTGCCACCGGGATGACGACTAGTTCTTTCTACGAGCAGTACTTC
D: -
size: few
J: TRBJ2-7
V: TRBV15

CDR3: CASSGQISNQPQHF
DNA: TGTGCCAGTAGCGGACAGATTAGCAATCAGCCCCAGCATTTT
D: -
size: -
J: TRBJ1-5
V: TRBV19

CDR3: CASSLERELEQYF
DNA: TGCGCCAGCAGCTTAGAACGGGAGCTCGAGCAGTACTTC
D: -
size: -
J: TRBJ2-7
V: TRBV5-1

CDR3: CASTTSGETQYF
DNA: TGTGCCAGCACGACTAGCGGAGAGACCCAGTACTTC
D: TRBD2
size: -
J: TRBJ2-5
V: TRBV6-5

CDR3: CASNSRGSVYYEQYF
DNA: TGTGCCAGCAACTCTCGAGGGAGTGTATACTACGAGCAGTACTTC
D: -
size: -
J: TRBJ2-7
V: TRBV6-6